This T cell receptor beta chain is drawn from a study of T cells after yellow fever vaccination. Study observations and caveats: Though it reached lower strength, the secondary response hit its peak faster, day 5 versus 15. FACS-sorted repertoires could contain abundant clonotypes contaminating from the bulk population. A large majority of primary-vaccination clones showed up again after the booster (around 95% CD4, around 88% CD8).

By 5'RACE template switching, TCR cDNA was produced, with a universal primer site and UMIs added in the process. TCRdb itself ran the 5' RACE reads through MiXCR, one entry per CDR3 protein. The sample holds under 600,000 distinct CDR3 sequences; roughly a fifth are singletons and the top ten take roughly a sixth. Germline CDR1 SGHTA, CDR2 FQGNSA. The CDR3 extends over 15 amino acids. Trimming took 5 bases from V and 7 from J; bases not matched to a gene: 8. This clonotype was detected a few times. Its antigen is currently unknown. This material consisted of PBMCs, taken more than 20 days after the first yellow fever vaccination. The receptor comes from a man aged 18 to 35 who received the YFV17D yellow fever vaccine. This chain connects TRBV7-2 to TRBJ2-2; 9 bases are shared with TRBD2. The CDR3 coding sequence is TGTGCCAGCAGCAGGCGGGGGGGGCAAGGCGGGGAGCTGTTTTTT. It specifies CASSRRGGQGGELFF.